These T cell receptor beta chains were read from a single sample in a study of T-cell reconstitution after alpha-beta-depleted transplantation in children. In TCRdb, the PCR reads were re-called with MiXCR into one record per CDR3 protein. Among fewer than 700,000 distinct CDR3 sequences listed, around 23% were seen once. Material: PBMCs, mostly from graft donor cells, obtained 360 days after TCRalphabeta/CD19-depleted stem cell transplant. These receptors were collected from a boy under three years old who had a stem cell transplant for acute myeloid leukemia, so the T cells may come from the graft donor. Both conserved end residues are part of each CDR3.

V: TRBV6-5; CDR3: CASSYSRQGSGNTIYF
V: TRBV7-2; CDR3: CASSSPRGGGLEEQFF
V: TRBV5-5; CDR3: CASSLVPSGGAEQFF
V: TRBV20-1; CDR3: CSARAVAGISDTQYF
V: TRBV20-1; CDR3: CSARDAEGRSTLHF
V: TRBV11-3; CDR3: CASSLETGDPYEQYF
V: TRBV20-1; CDR3: CSAKRTGAGSPLHF
V: TRBV20-1; CDR3: CCASGEGGSKNSPLHF
V: TRBV6-1; CDR3: CASKGQVGNEQFF
V: TRBV28; CDR3: CASHKPGTAVYGYTF
V: TRBV10-3; CDR3: CAISEWPGTDTQYF
V: TRBV20-1; CDR3: CSARVGREETQYF
V: TRBV2; CDR3: CASSEKTPAKNIQYF
V: TRBV5-1; CDR3: CASSLALRTGELFF
V: TRBV4-3; CDR3: CASSQDWGGRFGGYTF
V: TRBV4-3; CDR3: CASSQDIGTRRDSPLHF
V: TRBV7-9; CDR3: CASSLVQGDPSSDEQFF
V: TRBV14; CDR3: CASSQVSSLQETQYF
V: TRBV29-1; CDR3: CSVGGTSGFYSSTDTQYF
V: TRBV7-9; CDR3: CASSLKWDSSYEQYF
V: TRBV7-2; CDR3: CASSPLVEQFF
V: TRBV24-1; CDR3: CATSDRGKQRPSSYNEQFF
V: TRBV7-2; CDR3: CASSIRGVELGAFF
V: TRBV20-1; CDR3: CSARDSPLFTDTQYF
V: TRBV7-2; CDR3: CASKLDLEMTQYF
V: TRBV19; CDR3: CASTLGGVSSEQFF
V: TRBV24-1; CDR3: CATSDPIGTGQNEQFF
V: TRBV28; CDR3: CASSFSLDPGGPSLRTGELFF
V: TRBV5-6; CDR3: CASSLVSQETQYF
V: TRBV12-3/TRBV12-4; CDR3: CASPSSGANVLTF
V: TRBV20-1; CDR3: CSAFRRGGTEAFF
V: TRBV15; CDR3: CATSRDALGIHEQYF
V: TRBV2; CDR3: CASSEGAGGGTGELFF